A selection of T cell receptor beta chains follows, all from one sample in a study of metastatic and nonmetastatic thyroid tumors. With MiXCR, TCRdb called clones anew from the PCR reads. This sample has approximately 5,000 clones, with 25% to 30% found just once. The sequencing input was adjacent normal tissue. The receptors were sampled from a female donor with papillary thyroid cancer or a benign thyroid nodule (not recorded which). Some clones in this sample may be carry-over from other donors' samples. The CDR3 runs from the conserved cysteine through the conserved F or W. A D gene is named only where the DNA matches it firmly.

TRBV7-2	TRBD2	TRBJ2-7	CASSRTSDYEQYF
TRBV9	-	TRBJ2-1	CASSVGRSSYNEQFF
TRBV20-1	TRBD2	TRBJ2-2	CSARDLAGAGTGELFF
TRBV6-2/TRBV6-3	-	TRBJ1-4	CASSYGGRDEKLFF
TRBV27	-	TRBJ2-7	CASSSRSEQYF
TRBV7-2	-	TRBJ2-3	CASSLVGALRMQYF
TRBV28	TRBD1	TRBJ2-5	CASSPQDRGMETQYF
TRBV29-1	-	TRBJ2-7	CSVDSHYEQYF
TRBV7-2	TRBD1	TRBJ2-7	CASSFRDSLSYEQYF
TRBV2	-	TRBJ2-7	CASSQTDEQYF
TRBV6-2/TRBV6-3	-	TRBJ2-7	CASSPDLYEQYF
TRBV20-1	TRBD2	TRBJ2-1	CSADKDPTRTSLFF
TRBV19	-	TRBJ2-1	CASSISGGENNEQFF
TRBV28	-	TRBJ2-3	CATGPPGTYTQYF
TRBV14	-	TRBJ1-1	CASSQEGGRPGNTEAFF
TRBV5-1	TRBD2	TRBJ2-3	CASSLELAGTGTDTQYF
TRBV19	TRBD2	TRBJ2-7	CASSLLAGGPGEQYF
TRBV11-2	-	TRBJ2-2	CASSLDRIGNTGELFF
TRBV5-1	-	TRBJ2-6	CASSYSGVQSFSGANVLTF
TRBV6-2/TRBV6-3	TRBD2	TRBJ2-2	CASSPMKLAGGWHTGELFF
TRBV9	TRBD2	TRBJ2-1	CASSVVGLAGGNEQFF
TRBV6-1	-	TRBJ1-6	CAISRVGISPLHF
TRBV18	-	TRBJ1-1	CASSQNTEAFF
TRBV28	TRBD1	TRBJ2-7	CASSEGGQGYEQYF
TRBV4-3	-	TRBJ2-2	CASSQDNVGPNTGELFF
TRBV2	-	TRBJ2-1	CASSEQGLNEQFF